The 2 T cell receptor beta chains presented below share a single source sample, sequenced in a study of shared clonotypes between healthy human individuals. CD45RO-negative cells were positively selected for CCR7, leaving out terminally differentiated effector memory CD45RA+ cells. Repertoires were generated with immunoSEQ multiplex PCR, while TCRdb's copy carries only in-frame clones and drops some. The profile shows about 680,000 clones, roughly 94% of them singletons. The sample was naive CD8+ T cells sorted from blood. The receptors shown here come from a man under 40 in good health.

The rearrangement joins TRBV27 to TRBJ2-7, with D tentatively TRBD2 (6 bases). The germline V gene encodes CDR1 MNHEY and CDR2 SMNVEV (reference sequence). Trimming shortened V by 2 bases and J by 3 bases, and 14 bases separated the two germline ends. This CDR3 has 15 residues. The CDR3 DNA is TGTGCCAGCAGTTTAGCCTCTAGCGTGGTCTACGAGCAGTACTTC. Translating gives CASSLASSVVYEQYF.

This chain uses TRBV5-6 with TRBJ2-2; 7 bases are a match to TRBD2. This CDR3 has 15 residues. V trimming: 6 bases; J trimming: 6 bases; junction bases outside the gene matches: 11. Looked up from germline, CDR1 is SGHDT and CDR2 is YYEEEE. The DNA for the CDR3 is TGTGCCAGCACTATCGGGGGAGGGCCTTCCGGGGAGCTGTTTTTT. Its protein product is CASTIGGGPSGELFF.